This T cell receptor beta chain was captured by sequencing in a study of T cell changes during pregnancy in multiple sclerosis. Some clones are missing from TCRdb's copy, which holds only in-frame ones; the method was immunoSEQ multiplex PCR. Of tens of thousands of clones detected, 90% to 95% appear once; the ten largest clones hold around 1.9%. The CDR3 totals 14 residues. CDR1 and CDR2 from the germline V gene are SGHVS and FNYEAQ. V was trimmed by 0 bases and J by 3 bases, leaving 7 bases between them. The V gene is TRBV7-6, the J gene TRBJ2-3; maybe TRBD1 (6 bases). This TCR was recovered from a female donor with multiple sclerosis, enrolled in a pregnancy study. The sample consisted of peripheral blood, taken in the second trimester of pregnancy. CDR3 DNA: TGTGCCAGCAGCTTAGCGCAGGGGACAGATACGCAGTATTTT. This translates into CASSLAQGTDTQYF. Supplemented by reference TRBV7-6 and TRBJ2-3, the full variable domain reads GAGVSQSPRYKVTKRGQDVALRCDPISGHVSLYWYRQALGQGPEFLTYFNYEAQQDKSGLPNDRFSAERPEGSISTLTIQRTEQRDSAMYRCASSLAQGTDTQYFGPGTRLTVL.